One sample yielded the 31 T cell receptor beta chains listed below, sequenced in a study of cytomegalovirus exposure and HLA in healthy donors. The PCR made use of 60 Vbeta and 13 Jbeta primers. TCRdb's table, derived via immunoSEQ multiplex PCR, lists solely in-frame clones and lacks some. The sample holds about 130,000 clones, approximately 70% seen once. Sequencing was done on a sample of PBMCs. These receptors were obtained from an older woman in good health and CMV-seropositive.

In regard to this clone: The sample has other DNA sequences that encode this CDR3 too. The chain joins TRBV7-3 to TRBJ1-6, with a weak D call TRBD1 (5 bases). The CDR3 is 14 amino acids. V was shortened by 3 bases and J by 10 bases, with 13 bases between the two germline ends. Per germline, CDR1 SGHTA and CDR2 FQGTGA. CDR3 protein: CASSLVGGGSPLHF. The DNA for the CDR3 is TGTGCCAGCAGCTTGGTCGGCGGGGGATCACCCCTCCACTTT.

V is TRBV13 and J is TRBJ2-7, with TRBD1 matching over 8 bases. V dropped 6 bases and J dropped 2; count of bases not matched to a gene: 9. The CDR3 has 15 amino acids. The V gene's germline CDR1 is PRHDT and CDR2 FYEKMQ (reference sequence). The CDR3 nucleotides are TGTGCCAGCAGTTGGGCAGGGGGCACCCCCTACGAGCAGTACTTC. Its protein is CASSWAGGTPYEQYF. The complete variable domain, with remaining parts taken from reference TRBV13 and TRBJ2-7, reads AAGVIQSPRHLIKEKRETATLKCYPIPRHDTVYWYQQGPGQDPQFLISFYEKMQSDKGSIPDRFSAQQFSDYHSELNMSSLELGDSALYFCASSWAGGTPYEQYFGPGTRLTVT.

The V and J genes are TRBV5-1 and TRBJ1-6; 9 positions agree with TRBD1. This CDR3 is 15 amino acids long. CDR1 is SGHRS and CDR2 is YFSETQ in the germline V gene. With 6 bases clipped from V and 6 bases from J, the junction kept 7 bases outside the gene matches. CDR3 region: CASKTGGWGNSPLHF. The DNA for the CDR3 is TGCGCCAGCAAAACAGGGGGCTGGGGTAATTCACCCCTCCACTTT.

The chain carries TRBV19 and TRBJ2-3; D is perhaps TRBD2 (6 bases). Trimming removed 4 bases at V and 1 base at J, with 15 bases between. Per germline, CDR1 LNHDA and CDR2 SQIVND (reference sequence). This CDR3 has 16 residues. This CDR3 is CASSTYPASGTDTQYF. The CDR3, as DNA: TGTGCCAGTAGTACGTATCCAGCTAGCGGCACAGATACGCAGTATTTT.

The chain joins TRBV5-1 to TRBJ2-7; 8 bases agree with TRBD2. Germline V gene sequence: CDR1 SGHRS, CDR2 YFSETQ. The CDR3 extends over 15 amino acids. V shed 2 bases and J 2 bases; nucleotides not matched to a gene: 6. In DNA, the CDR3 is TGCGCCAGCAGCTTTGTGGCGGGGGGCCCCTACGAGCAGTACTTC. It codes for CASSFVAGGPYEQYF.

The V and J genes are TRBV10-3 and TRBJ1-2; D is uncertain. Trimming removed 0 bases at V and 4 bases at J, with 6 bases between. From germline, CDR1 is ENHRY and CDR2 SYGVKD. The CDR3 spans 13 residues. The CDR3 sequence: CAISESGSYGYTF. The CDR3 nucleotides are TGTGCCATCAGTGAGTCTGGGAGCTATGGCTACACCTTC.

V is TRBV10-2 and J is TRBJ1-2, with 10 bases that match TRBD1. Germline V lookup: CDR1 WSHSY, CDR2 SAAADI. CDR3 size: 16 residues. V shed 6 bases, J shed 0 bases, and the junction held 7 bases outside the gene matches. The CDR3 loop reads CASRARQGAANYGYTF. CDR3 nucleotides: TGCGCCAGCAGAGCCCGACAGGGGGCAGCTAACTATGGCTACACCTTC.

The chain joins TRBV2 to TRBJ1-2; D is perhaps TRBD1 (6 bases). Trimming took 4 bases from V and 4 from J, leaving 10 bases between them. Germline CDR1 reads SNHLY; CDR2 reads FYNNEI. The CDR3 loop spans 13 amino acids. The CDR3 loop is CASSGEGVYGYTF. CDR3 bases: TGTGCCAGCAGTGGGGAGGGGGTCTATGGCTACACCTTC. Based on the CDR3 plus reference TRBV2 and TRBJ1-2, the full variable domain is EPEVTQTPSHQVTQMGQEVILRCVPISNHLYFYWYRQILGQKVEFLVSFYNNEISEKSEIFDDQFSVERPDGSNFTLKIRSTKLEDSAMYFCASSGEGVYGYTFGSGTRLTVV.

This chain links TRBV28 with TRBJ1-1; 7 bases line up with TRBD1. Germline V gives CDR1 MDHEN, CDR2 SYDVKM. This CDR3 has 14 residues. V lost 8 bases, J lost 4 bases, and 10 bases stayed unmatched. The CDR3 reads CASYEGAGGTEAFF. The CDR3 bases are TGTGCCAGCTACGAAGGGGCAGGGGGCACTGAAGCTTTCTTT.

This chain connects TRBV7-8 to TRBJ2-1, with 9 positions matching TRBD2. There are 15 residues in the CDR3. With 3 bases clipped from V and 3 bases from J, the junction kept 3 bases outside the gene matches. Germline-derived CDR1 and CDR2 are SGHVS and FQNEAQ. Here the CDR3 DNA reads TGTGCCAGCAGCTTTGGCGGGGGGGACTACAATGAGCAGTTCTTC. It yields the protein CASSFGGGDYNEQFF.

This chain joins TRBV7-2 and TRBJ2-3; TRBD1 aligns across 8 bases. The CDR3 length is 15 residues. Looked up from germline, CDR1 is SGHTA and CDR2 is FQGNSA. Trimming cost V 2 bases and J 0 bases; bases outside gene matches: 1. The CDR3 DNA sequence: TGTGCCAGCAGCTTACAGGGGGCTAGCACAGATACGCAGTATTTT. Amino acid sequence: CASSLQGASTDTQYF.

The chain employs TRBV7-9 and TRBJ1-5; 9 bases line up with TRBD1. Unmatched junction bases numbered 7, after V lost 1 base and J lost 6 bases. The germline V gene encodes CDR1 SEHNR and CDR2 FQNEAQ (reference sequence). This CDR3 spans 16 amino acids. The CDR3, as DNA: TGTGCCAGCAGCTTAGTGGGCGGGACAGGGCGTCAGCCCCAGCATTTT. Encoded protein: CASSLVGGTGRQPQHF.

This chain connects TRBV25-1 to TRBJ1-5, with 9 nucleotides matching TRBD1. CDR1 and CDR2 from the germline V gene are MGHDK and SYGVNS. The CDR3 has 13 amino acids. Losses at the gene ends were 10 bases for V and 6 bases for J; bases not matched to a gene: 7. The DNA of the CDR3 is TGTGCCACAGGGACAGGGTGGGGTCAGCCCCAGCATTTT. It yields the protein CATGTGWGQPQHF.

The V gene is TRBV21-1, the J gene TRBJ2-5; TRBD1 is the table's D call, not checked against the DNA. TRBV21-1 is marked as a pseudogene. This CDR3 comprises 17 residues. The DNA of the CDR3 is TGTGCCAGCAGCAAAGCGACAGATACGCGACTCCAAGAGACCCAGTACTTC. Translating it yields CASSKATDTRLQETQYF.

The V and J genes are TRBV15 and TRBJ1-6; 7 bases align to TRBD1. This CDR3 spans 14 amino acids. V was pared by 5 bases and J by 8 bases, with 6 bases of the junction left unmatched. CDR1 LNHNV and CDR2 YYDKDF come from the germline V gene (reference sequence). The CDR3 DNA is TGTGCCACCAGCCCACGACAGGGTCATTCACCCCTCCACTTT. The encoded protein is CATSPRQGHSPLHF.

The rearrangement links TRBV5-8 to TRBJ1-4; the D is unclear. The CDR3 is 15 residues long. Germline V lookup: CDR1 SGHTS, CDR2 YDEGEE. Trimming left V 3 bases short and J 3 bases short, with 12 bases between. The DNA for the CDR3 is TGTGCCAGCAGCTCCGGCGAGGCGGCTAATGAAAAACTGTTTTTT. Residues: CASSSGEAANEKLFF.

This clone was found a few times. The chain is built from TRBV5-1 and TRBJ1-2; 7 positions agree with TRBD1. In germline, CDR1 is SGHRS, CDR2 YFSETQ. V dropped 4 bases and J dropped 5; count of bases not matched to a gene: 2. CDR3 length equals 12 residues. The CDR3 DNA follows: TGCGCCAGCAGCCCGGGACAGTATGGCTACACCTTC. Its protein product is CASSPGQYGYTF.

The genes are TRBV5-6 and TRBJ1-1; 9 bases agree with TRBD1. With 3 bases clipped from V and 6 bases from J, the junction kept 9 bases outside the gene matches. CDR3 size: 15 residues. CDR1 is SGHDT and CDR2 is YYEEEE in the germline V gene. The CDR3 bases are TGTGCCAGCAGCTGGGGGACAGGGAGGATCGCTGAAGCTTTCTTT. The encoded protein is CASSWGTGRIAEAFF.

As regards this clone: The junction and the germline gene differ at one end; a read error may be behind it. This rearrangement joins TRBV7-9 to TRBJ1-5; D unresolved. This CDR3 is 12 amino acids long. Germline V gene sequence: CDR1 SEHNR, CDR2 FQNEAQ (reference sequence). The CDR3 protein is CSSKDGDQPQHF. The CDR3 region has the DNA TGTTCCAGCAAGGACGGGGATCAGCCCCAGCATTTT.

The CDR3 coding sequence is TGTGCCAGCGCAGGGTTTTCCTACGAGCAGTACTTC. As protein: CASAGFSYEQYF. This sequence joins TRBV27 and TRBJ2-7; D might be TRBD1 (5 bases). CDR3 length: 12 amino acids. Germline loops: CDR1 MNHEY, CDR2 SMNVEV (reference sequence). V lost 8 bases and J lost 1, with 9 bases in between.

The rearrangement joins TRBV19 to TRBJ1-5; 7 nucleotides align to TRBD1. The length of the CDR3 is 17 residues. CDR1 and CDR2 from the germline V gene are LNHDA and SQIVND (reference sequence). J gave up 6 bases and V 6 bases, and 17 bases lay outside the gene matches. The CDR3: CASSPQGGPVGRQPQHF. The CDR3 region has the DNA TGTGCCAGTAGCCCCCAGGGGGGCCCGGTAGGTCGTCAGCCCCAGCATTTT.

The chain combines TRBV28 with TRBJ2-7; 10 bases are a match to TRBD1. CDR1 is MDHEN, CDR2 SYDVKM, per germline. The junction had 12 bases not matched to a gene; V was cut back by 6 bases and J by 4 bases. CDR3 length equals 16 residues. For the CDR3, the DNA is TGTGCCAGCAGCAGACACGGGACAGGGGTGAAATACGAGCAGTACTTC. Protein: CASSRHGTGVKYEQYF.

This clone was observed a handful of times. This chain joins TRBV2 and TRBJ1-1, with D possibly matching TRBD1 (6 bases). Germline CDR1 and CDR2: SNHLY and FYNNEI. With 8 bases removed from V and 0 bases from J, the gap between germline ends came to 13 bases. The CDR3 extends over 14 amino acids. Here the CDR3 reads CASCWTDMNTEAFF. DNA for the CDR3: TGTGCCAGCTGCTGGACAGACATGAACACTGAAGCTTTCTTT.

The gene calls are TRBV6-5 and TRBJ2-6; possibly TRBD2 for D (5 bases). Germline CDR1 and CDR2: MNHEY and SVGAGI. The V end was cut by 7 bases, the J end by 2 bases, with 12 bases between. The CDR3 contains 15 residues. As DNA, the CDR3 is TGTGCCAGCACCTCTATCGGGACTGGGGCCAACGTCCTGACTTTC. Protein sequence: CASTSIGTGANVLTF.

The rearrangement links TRBV7-8 to TRBJ1-4, with TRBD1 matching 9 bases. The junction had 5 bases not matched to a gene; V was cut back by 4 bases and J by 8 bases. Germline V gene sequence: CDR1 SGHVS, CDR2 FQNEAQ. The length of the CDR3 is 14 residues. The chain's CDR3 is CASSSRDREEKLFF. CDR3 in DNA: TGTGCCAGCAGCTCCCGGGACAGGGAGGAAAAACTGTTTTTT. The entire variable domain, with the rest obtained from reference TRBV7-8 and TRBJ1-4, is as follows: GAGVSQSPRYKVAKRGQDVALRCDPISGHVSLFWYQQALGQGPEFLTYFQNEAQLDKSGLPSDRFFAERPEGSVSTLKIQRTQQEDSAVYLCASSSRDREEKLFFGSGTQLSVL.

This clone was counted a single time. The gene calls are TRBV10-3 and TRBJ2-3, with 7 bases aligning to TRBD2. Looked up from germline, CDR1 is ENHRY and CDR2 is SYGVKD. This CDR3 is built from 15 residues. The J segment lost 1 base and the V segment lost 4 bases, leaving 5 bases of the junction unmatched. The CDR3 DNA is TGTGCCATCAGTGGAGCGGGGAGAGGCACAGATACGCAGTATTTT. This encodes CAISGAGRGTDTQYF.

This clone was observed once. V usage is TRBV5-1 and J usage is TRBJ2-1, with TRBD1 as a possible D gene (5 bases). Germline CDR1 reads SGHRS; CDR2 reads YFSETQ. The CDR3 spans 14 residues. V gave up 5 bases and J gave up 2 bases, with 11 bases separating them. The CDR3 protein is CASSGAVPYNEQFF. The CDR3 bases are TGCGCCAGCAGTGGGGCAGTACCCTACAATGAGCAGTTCTTC. The full variable domain, with the rest looked up from reference TRBV5-1 and TRBJ2-1, is KAGVTQTPRYLIKTRGQQVTLSCSPISGHRSVSWYQQTPGQGLQFLFEYFSETQRNKGNFPGRFSGRQFSNSRSEMNVSTLELGDSALYLCASSGAVPYNEQFFGPGTRLTVL.

The chain combines TRBV6-5 with TRBJ2-7; possibly TRBD2 for D (6 bases). Trimming pared 4 bases from V and 4 bases from J, leaving 14 bases between. The CDR3 totals 14 residues. Germline assignment: CDR1 MNHEY and CDR2 SVGAGI. The CDR3 here is CASSSFGGGYEQYF. The CDR3 DNA reads as TGTGCCAGCAGTTCCTTCGGGGGAGGTTACGAGCAGTACTTC.

V usage is TRBV13 and J usage is TRBJ1-6; 8 nucleotides line up with TRBD1. The CDR3 consists of 15 residues. Germline assignment: CDR1 PRHDT and CDR2 FYEKMQ (reference sequence). The V gene end was trimmed by 7 bases and the J gene end by 7 bases; junction bases not matched to a gene: 9. CDR3 sequence: CASTFGQGPNSPLHF. CDR3 bases: TGTGCCAGCACCTTCGGACAGGGTCCGAATTCACCCCTCCACTTT. Filled out from reference TRBV13 and TRBJ1-6, the complete variable domain reads AAGVIQSPRHLIKEKRETATLKCYPIPRHDTVYWYQQGPGQDPQFLISFYEKMQSDKGSIPDRFSAQQFSDYHSELNMSSLELGDSALYFCASTFGQGPNSPLHFGNGTRLTVT.

The chain has TRBV2 and TRBJ1-2, with D possibly matching TRBD1 (5 bases). V lost 6 bases to trimming and J lost 5 bases, with 13 bases between them. Germline CDR1 and CDR2: SNHLY and FYNNEI. The CDR3 is made up of 13 amino acids. CDR3: CASRGVSVYGYTF. CDR3 sequence (DNA): TGTGCCAGCAGAGGGGTCTCAGTTTATGGCTACACCTTC. The complete variable domain, with remaining parts taken from reference TRBV2 and TRBJ1-2, reads EPEVTQTPSHQVTQMGQEVILRCVPISNHLYFYWYRQILGQKVEFLVSFYNNEISEKSEIFDDQFSVERPDGSNFTLKIRSTKLEDSAMYFCASRGVSVYGYTFGSGTRLTVV.

The J gene is TRBJ1-1, the V gene TRBV7-3; 9 bases are shared with TRBD1. CDR1 SGHTA and CDR2 FQGTGA come from the germline V gene. The CDR3 loop spans 14 amino acids. The ends lost 5 bases at V and 4 bases at J; junction bases unmatched: 5. The CDR3 bases are TGTGCCAGCAGCCCACAGGGGGCGTTCACTGAAGCTTTCTTT. It is translated as CASSPQGAFTEAFF.